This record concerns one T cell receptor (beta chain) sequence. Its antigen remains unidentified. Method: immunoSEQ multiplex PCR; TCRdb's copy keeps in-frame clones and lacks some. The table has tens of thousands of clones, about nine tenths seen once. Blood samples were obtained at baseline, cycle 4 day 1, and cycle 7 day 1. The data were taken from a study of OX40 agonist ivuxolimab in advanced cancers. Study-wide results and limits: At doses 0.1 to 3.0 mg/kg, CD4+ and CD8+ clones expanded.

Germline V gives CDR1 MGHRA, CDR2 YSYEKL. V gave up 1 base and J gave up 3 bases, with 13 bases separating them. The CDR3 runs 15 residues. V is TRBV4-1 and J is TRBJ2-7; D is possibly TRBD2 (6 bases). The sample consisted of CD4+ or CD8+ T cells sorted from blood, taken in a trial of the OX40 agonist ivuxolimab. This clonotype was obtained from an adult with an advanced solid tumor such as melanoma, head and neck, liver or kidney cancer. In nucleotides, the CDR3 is TGCGCCAGCAGCCAAGCACGGGGTAGCGGCTACGAGCAGTACTTC. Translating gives CASSQARGSGYEQYF.